This record concerns one T cell receptor (beta chain) sequence. The sample comes from a study of shared clonotypes between healthy human individuals. Profiled with immunoSEQ multiplex PCR; TCRdb holds only in-frame clones, not every one. The table includes approximately 2.5 million clones, 93% detected once. The CDR3 loop spans 13 amino acids. Trimming took 4 bases from V and 5 from J, leaving 11 bases between them. The germline V gene encodes CDR1 SGHNT and CDR2 YENEEA. This TCR derives from a man younger than 30 in good health. Some clones in this sample may be carry-over from other donors' samples. The chain has TRBV11-3 and TRBJ1-1, with D uncertain. What was sequenced was naive CD4+ T cells from PBMCs. Sample subset: CD45RA+ positively selected. The CDR3 DNA follows: TGTGCCAGCAGCTCCGCCGGTGGGACTGAAGCTTTCTTT. This codes for CASSSAGGTEAFF.